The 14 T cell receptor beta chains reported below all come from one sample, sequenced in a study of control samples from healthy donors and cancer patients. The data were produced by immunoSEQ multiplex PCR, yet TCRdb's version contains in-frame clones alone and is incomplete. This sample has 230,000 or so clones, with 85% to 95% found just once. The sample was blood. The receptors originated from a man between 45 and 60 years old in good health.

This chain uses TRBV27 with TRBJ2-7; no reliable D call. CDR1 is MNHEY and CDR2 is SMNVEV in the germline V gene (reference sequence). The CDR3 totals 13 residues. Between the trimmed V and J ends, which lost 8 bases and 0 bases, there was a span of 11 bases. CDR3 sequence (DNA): TGTGCCAGCTTTCCCCTTAGCTCCTACGAGCAGTACTTC. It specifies CASFPLSSYEQYF.

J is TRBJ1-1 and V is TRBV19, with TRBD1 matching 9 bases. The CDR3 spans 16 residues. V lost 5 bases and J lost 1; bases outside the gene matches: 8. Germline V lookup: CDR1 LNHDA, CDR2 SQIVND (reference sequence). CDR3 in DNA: TGTGCCAGTAGTGCGCGGACAGGGGTAAGGAACACTGAAGCTTTCTTT. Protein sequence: CASSARTGVRNTEAFF.

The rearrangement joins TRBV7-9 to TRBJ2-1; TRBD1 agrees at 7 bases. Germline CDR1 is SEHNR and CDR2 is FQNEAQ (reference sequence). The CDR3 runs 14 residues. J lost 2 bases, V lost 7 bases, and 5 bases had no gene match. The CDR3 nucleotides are TGTGCCAGCACCACGACAGGGACCTACAATGAGCAGTTCTTC. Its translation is CASTTTGTYNEQFF.

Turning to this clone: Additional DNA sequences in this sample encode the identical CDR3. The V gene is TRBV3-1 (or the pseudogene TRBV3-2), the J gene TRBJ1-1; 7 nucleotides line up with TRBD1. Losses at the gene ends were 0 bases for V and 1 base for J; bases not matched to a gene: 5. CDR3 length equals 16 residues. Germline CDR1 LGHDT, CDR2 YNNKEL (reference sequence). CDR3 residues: CASSQEGEGANTEAFF. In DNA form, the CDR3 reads TGTGCCAGCAGCCAAGAGGGCGAGGGGGCGAACACTGAAGCTTTCTTT.

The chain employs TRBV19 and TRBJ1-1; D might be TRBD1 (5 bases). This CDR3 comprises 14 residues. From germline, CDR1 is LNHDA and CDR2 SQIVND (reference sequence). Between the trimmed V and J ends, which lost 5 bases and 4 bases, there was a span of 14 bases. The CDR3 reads CASSETAGFTEAFF. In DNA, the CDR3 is TGTGCCAGTAGTGAGACAGCGGGGTTCACTGAAGCTTTCTTT.

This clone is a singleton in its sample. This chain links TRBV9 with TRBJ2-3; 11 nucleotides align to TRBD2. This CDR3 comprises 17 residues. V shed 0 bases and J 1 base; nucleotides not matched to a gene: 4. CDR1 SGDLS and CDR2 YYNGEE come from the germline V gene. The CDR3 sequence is CASSVAPLAGGTDTQYF. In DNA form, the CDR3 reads TGTGCCAGCAGCGTAGCCCCACTAGCGGGGGGCACAGATACGCAGTATTTT.

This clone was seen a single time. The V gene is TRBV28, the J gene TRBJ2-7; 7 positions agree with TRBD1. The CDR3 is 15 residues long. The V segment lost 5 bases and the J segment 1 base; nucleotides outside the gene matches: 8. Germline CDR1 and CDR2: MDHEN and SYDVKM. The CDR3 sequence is CASSQQGTLSYEQYF. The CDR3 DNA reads TGTGCCAGCAGTCAACAGGGGACGCTATCCTACGAGCAGTACTTC.

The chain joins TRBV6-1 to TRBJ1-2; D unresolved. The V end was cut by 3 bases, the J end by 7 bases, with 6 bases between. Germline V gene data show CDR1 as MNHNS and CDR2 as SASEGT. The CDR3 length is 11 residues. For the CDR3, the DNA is TGTGCCAGCAGTGAGGGTGGTGGCTACACCTTC. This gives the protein CASSEGGGYTF.

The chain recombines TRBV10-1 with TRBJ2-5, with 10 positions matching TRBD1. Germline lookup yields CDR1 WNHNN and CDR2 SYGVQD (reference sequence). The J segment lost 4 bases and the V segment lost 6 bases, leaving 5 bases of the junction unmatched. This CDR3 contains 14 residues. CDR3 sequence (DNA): TGCGCCAGCAGCCGGGACAGGGGAGGAGAGACCCAGTACTTC. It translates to CASSRDRGGETQYF.

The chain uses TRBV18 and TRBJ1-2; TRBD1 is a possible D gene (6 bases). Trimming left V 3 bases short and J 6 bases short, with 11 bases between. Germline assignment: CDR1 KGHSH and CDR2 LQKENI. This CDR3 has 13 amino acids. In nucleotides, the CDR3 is TGTGCCAGCTCACCCAACAGGGCTGATGGCTACACCTTC. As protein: CASSPNRADGYTF.

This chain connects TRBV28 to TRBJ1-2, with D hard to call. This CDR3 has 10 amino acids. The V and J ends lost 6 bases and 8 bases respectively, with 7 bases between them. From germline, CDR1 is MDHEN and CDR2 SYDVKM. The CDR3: CASSAAGYTF. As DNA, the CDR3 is TGTGCCAGCAGCGCCGCCGGCTACACCTTC.

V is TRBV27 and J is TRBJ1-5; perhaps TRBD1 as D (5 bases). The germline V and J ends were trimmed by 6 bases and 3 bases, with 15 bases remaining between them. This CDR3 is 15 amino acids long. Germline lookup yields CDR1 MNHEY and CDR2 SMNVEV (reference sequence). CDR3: CASRLGHGPNQPQHF. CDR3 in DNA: TGTGCCAGCAGACTCGGACACGGGCCCAATCAGCCCCAGCATTTT.

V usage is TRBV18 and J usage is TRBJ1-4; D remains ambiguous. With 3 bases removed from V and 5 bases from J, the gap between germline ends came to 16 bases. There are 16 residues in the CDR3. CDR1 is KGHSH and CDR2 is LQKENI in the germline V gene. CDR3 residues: CASSPSKRGANEKLFF. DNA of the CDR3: TGTGCCAGCTCACCTTCTAAGCGGGGAGCCAATGAAAAACTGTTTTTT. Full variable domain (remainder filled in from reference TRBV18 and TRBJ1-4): NAGVMQNPRHLVRRRGQEARLRCSPMKGHSHVYWYRQLPEEGLKFMVYLQKENIIDESGMPKERFSAEFPKEGPSILRIQQVVRGDSAAYFCASSPSKRGANEKLFFGSGTQLSVL.

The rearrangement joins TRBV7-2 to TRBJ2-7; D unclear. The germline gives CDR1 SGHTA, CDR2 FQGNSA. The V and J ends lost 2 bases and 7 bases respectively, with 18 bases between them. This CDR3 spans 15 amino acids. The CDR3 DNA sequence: TGTGCCAGCAGCTTACTTGGCACTCCCGCCAGTGAGCAGTACTTC. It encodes CASSLLGTPASEQYF.